In its sample, the clone carrying this TCR beta chain was seen a few times. The data are from a study of blood T cell repertoires in COVID-19. Sequencing was performed with immunoSEQ multiplex PCR; in TCRdb, only in-frame clones are kept and a portion is missing. Of under 300,000 clones in the sample, 88% were seen once. The age range of participants was about 18 to 89 years, with residence in roughly 25 US areas. The CDR3 runs to 15 residues. Losses at the gene ends were 0 bases for V and 7 bases for J; bases not matched to a gene: 4. Germline-derived CDR1 and CDR2 are SGHDT and YYEEEE. This TCR derives from a woman aged 35 to 49 with acute COVID-19. Sample: PBMCs or T cells enriched from blood (not recorded which). The chain recombines TRBV5-6 with TRBJ1-4, with TRBD1 matching over 9 bases. The CDR3: CASSLGGQGSEKLFF. The CDR3 bases are TGTGCCAGCAGCTTGGGAGGACAGGGGTCTGAAAAACTGTTTTTT.